This note documents a single TCR beta chain sequence. This entry comes from a study of blood T cell repertoires in COVID-19. About the research overall: COVID-19 samples from acute and convalescent phases originated in the United States, Italy and Spain. T cells, B-cell-depleted T cells, or PBMCs provided the cDNA or gDNA that served as material.

Source study methods: It was from reference gene primer amplification that nucleated cell counts were estimated. This table comes from immunoSEQ multiplex PCR, and its TCRdb copy is limited to in-frame clones, with some not included. V, J and clone size are those of that table, while D and trimming were read from the DNA. The sample gives about 71,000 clones, approximately 85% of which show up once; 5.1% is in the top ten. Germline V gene lookup returns CDR1 SGHTA and CDR2 FQGNSA. The CDR3 runs to 15 residues. With V trimmed by 5 bases and J by 0 bases, 1 base remained unmatched. V and J are TRBV7-2 and TRBJ2-1, with 10 bases lining up with TRBD2. Sequencing was carried out using peripheral blood. This TCR was recovered from a man older than 75 with acute or convalescent COVID-19. CDR3 sequence: CASSPSGSSYNEQFF. CDR3 DNA sequence: TGTGCCAGCAGCCCTAGCGGGAGCTCCTACAATGAGCAGTTCTTC.